This is a list of T cell receptor beta chains from one sample in a study of beta chain features in type 1 diabetes. Sequencing was performed with immunoSEQ multiplex PCR; in TCRdb, only in-frame clones are kept and a portion is missing. The table has about 220,000 clones, 9.5% to 13% seen once. The specimen sequenced was central memory CD4+ T cells from blood. These receptors originate from a man younger than 30 in good health. Each CDR3 is given without its conserved first and last residue.

TRBJ2-1	TRBV11-3	ASSLGRNNEQF
TRBJ2-1	TRBV5-4	ASSLVEVYNEQF
TRBJ2-1	TRBV25-1	ASTDAGGGDNEQF
TRBJ2-5	TRBV30	AWSAPTGLGETQY
TRBJ2-7	TRBV7-2	ASSLDTSGVSYEQY
TRBJ2-1	TRBV4-2	ASSPLGTSGTNEQF
TRBJ2-1	TRBV2	ASSEVRSSYNEQF
TRBJ1-1	TRBV9	ASSPISGQEAF
TRBJ2-7	TRBV4-3	ASSQDASGWYEQY
TRBJ2-3	TRBV2	ASLALTDTQY
TRBJ1-2	TRBV30	AWSLLRGANYGYT
TRBJ2-7	TRBV30	AWSVLGGYEQY
TRBJ2-3	TRBV5-4	ASSSYPDTQY
TRBJ2-1	TRBV5-6	ASSWGQGAYNEQF
TRBJ2-7	TRBV5-1	ASSLGQGAYEQY
TRBJ2-1	TRBV30	ACDRSSYNEQF
TRBJ1-2	TRBV5-1	ASSLNQGLGYT
TRBJ2-3	TRBV7-3	ASSTGLAGLTDTQY
TRBJ1-4	TRBV30	AWSLRTGSNEKLF
TRBJ2-1	TRBV5-6	ASSALAGVPYNEQF
TRBJ2-1	TRBV6-1	ASSTLLGEQF
TRBJ2-7	TRBV19	ASSNIGGGTHYEQY
TRBJ2-7	TRBV9	ASSFGLAGSYEQY
TRBJ1-1	TRBV30	ASKRANTEAF
TRBJ2-4	TRBV15	ATSGEMDRGDAKNIQY
TRBJ1-1	TRBV30	AWSGGGSTEAF
TRBJ1-1	TRBV7-2	ASSPSLATEAF
TRBJ2-7	TRBV7-9	ASSLVAGDGSYEQY
TRBJ2-1	TRBV2	ASSTMGQINNEQF
TRBJ2-2	TRBV28	ASSLFTANTGELF
TRBJ2-7	TRBV29-1	SAKQGNYEQY